This T cell receptor (beta chain) was identified during a study of cytomegalovirus exposure and HLA in healthy donors. This CDR3 has 13 residues. CDR1 is LNHDA and CDR2 is SQIVND in the germline V gene (reference sequence). V was trimmed by 2 bases and J by 5 bases, leaving 7 bases between them. Profiled with immunoSEQ multiplex PCR; TCRdb holds only in-frame clones, not every one. This sample has 120,000 to 150,000 clones, with roughly 87% found just once. The sequencing sample was made of PBMCs. This TCR came from a man between 18 and 29 years old in good health and CMV-seropositive. The V gene is TRBV19, the J gene TRBJ1-5; weak D call: TRBD1 (6 bases). The CDR3 nucleotides are TGTGCCAGTAGTATAAGGACAGATCAGCCCCAGCATTTT. The encoded protein is CASSIRTDQPQHF.